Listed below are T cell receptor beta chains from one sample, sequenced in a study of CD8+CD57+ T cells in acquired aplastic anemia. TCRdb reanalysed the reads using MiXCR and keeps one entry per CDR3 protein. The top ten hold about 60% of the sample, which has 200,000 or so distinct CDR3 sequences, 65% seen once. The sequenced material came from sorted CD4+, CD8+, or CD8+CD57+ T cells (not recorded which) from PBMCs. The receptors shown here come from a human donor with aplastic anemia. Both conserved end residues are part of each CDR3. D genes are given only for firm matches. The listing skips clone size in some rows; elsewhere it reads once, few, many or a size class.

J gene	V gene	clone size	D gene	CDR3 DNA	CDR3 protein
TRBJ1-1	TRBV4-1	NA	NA	TGCGCCAGCAGCCAAGTATGGGGTTTAAGCCCCCTATGGATGAACACTGAAGCTTTCTTT	CASSQVWGLSPLWMNTEAFF
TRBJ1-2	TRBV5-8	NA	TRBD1	TGTGCCAGCAGCCTACAGGGGTATAGCAACTATGGCTACACCTTC	CASSLQGYSNYGYTF
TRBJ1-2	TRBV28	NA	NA	TGTGCCAGCAGTGTCGGGGCATCCAACTATGGCTACACCTTC	CASSVGASNYGYTF
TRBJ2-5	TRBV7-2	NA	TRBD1	TGTGCCAGCACTACCAAGACAGGGGGCGCGGAGACCCAGTACTTC	CASTTKTGGAETQYF
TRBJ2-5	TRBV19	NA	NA	TGTGCCAGTAGTATAGGGAGACAAGAGACCCAGTACTTC	CASSIGRQETQYF
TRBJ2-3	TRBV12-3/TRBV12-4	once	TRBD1	TGTGCTAGTGCCCGGGGACAGTTCCCCACAGATACGCAGTATTTT	CASARGQFPTDTQYF
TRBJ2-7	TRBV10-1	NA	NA	TGCGCCAGCAGATTAAGAAAGGCTGGCGCCCCCACCTACGAGCAGTACTTC	CASRLRKAGAPTYEQYF
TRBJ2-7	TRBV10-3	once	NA	TGTGCCATCAGTGGACACCTCTCCTACGAGCAGTACTTC	CAISGHLSYEQYF
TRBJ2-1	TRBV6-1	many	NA	TGTGCCAGCATGCTTTCTGAGCAGTTCTTC	CASMLSEQFF
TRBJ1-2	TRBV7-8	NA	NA	TGTGCCAGCAGTAGCCGACAGCCTAACTATGGCTACACCTTC	CASSSRQPNYGYTF
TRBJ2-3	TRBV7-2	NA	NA	TGTGCCAGCAGCTTAAACGGAGGCACAGATACGCAGTATTTT	CASSLNGGTDTQYF
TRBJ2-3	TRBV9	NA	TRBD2	TGTGCCAGCAGCGTACCCCGAGCGGGGGGGCCCACAGATACGCAGTATTTT	CASSVPRAGGPTDTQYF
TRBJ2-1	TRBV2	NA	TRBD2	TGTGCCAGCGGTGAAGGGACTAGCGGGAGAGGGGAGCAGTTCTTC	CASGEGTSGRGEQFF
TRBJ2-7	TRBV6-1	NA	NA	TGTGCCAGCAGTCCCGAGGACGTATCCTACGAGCAGTACTTC	CASSPEDVSYEQYF
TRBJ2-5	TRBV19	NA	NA	TGTGCCAGTAGTATAGAAGAGGGCTCCGGTCGAGAGACCCAGTACTTC	CASSIEEGSGRETQYF
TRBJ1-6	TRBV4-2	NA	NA	TGTGCCAGCAGCCCCGCCGTCGGCAGGGGCCTAAACTATAATTCACCCCTCCACTTT	CASSPAVGRGLNYNSPLHF
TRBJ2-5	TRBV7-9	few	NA	TGTGCCAGCAGCTTAGTAACAGGGGAGACCCAGTACTTC	CASSLVTGETQYF
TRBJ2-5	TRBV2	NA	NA	TGTGCCAGCAGTCCGTATCGCACCGGGGTCCAGACCCAGTACTTC	CASSPYRTGVQTQYF
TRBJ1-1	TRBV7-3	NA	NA	TGTGCCAGCAGCTTAAAGCCTATGGGGACTGAAGCTTTCTTT	CASSLKPMGTEAFF
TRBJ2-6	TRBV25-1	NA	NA	TGTGCCAGCAGTGCCACAGGGAAAACGGGAGTGCCCGGGGCCAACGTCCTGACTTTC	CASSATGKTGVPGANVLTF
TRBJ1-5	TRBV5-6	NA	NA	TGTGCCAGCAGCTTGTTCGGCAGTCGGGGGGAGACCCAGCATTTT	CASSLFGSRGETQHF
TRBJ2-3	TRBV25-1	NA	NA	TGTGCCAGCAGTGAATCGGGCAGGGGAACAGATACGCAGTATTTT	CASSESGRGTDTQYF
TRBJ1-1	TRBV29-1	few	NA	TGCAGCGTCGAGACAGACAACACTGAAGCTTTCTTT	CSVETDNTEAFF
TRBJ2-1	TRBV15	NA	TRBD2	TGTGCCACCAGCAGCTCCTCAACAGGGACTAGCGGGGGGAATGAGCAGTTCTTC	CATSSSSTGTSGGNEQFF
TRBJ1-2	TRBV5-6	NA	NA	TGTGCCAGCAGCGTGCTCATGAGCGGCTACACCTTC	CASSVLMSGYTF
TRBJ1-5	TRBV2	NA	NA	TGTGCCAGCAGGGACTCGACTAGCAATCAGCCCCAGCATTTT	CASRDSTSNQPQHF
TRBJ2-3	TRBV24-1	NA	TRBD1	TGTGCCACCCGACAGGGGGTCACAGATACGCAGTATTTT	CATRQGVTDTQYF
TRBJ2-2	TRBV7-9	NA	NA	TGCGCCAGCAGCTTGGTAGCAGTTAACACCGGGGAGCTGTTTTTT	CASSLVAVNTGELFF
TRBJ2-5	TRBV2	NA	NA	TGTGCCAGCAAAAAGGAGGCGACCCAGTACTTC	CASKKEATQYF
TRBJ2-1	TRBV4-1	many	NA	TGCGCCAGCAGCCAAGAAAGGAGGGATGAGCAGTTCTTC	CASSQERRDEQFF
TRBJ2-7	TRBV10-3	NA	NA	TGTGCCATCAGTGAAGGCAGAGAAACTTACGAGCAGTACTTC	CAISEGRETYEQYF
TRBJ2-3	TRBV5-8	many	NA	TGTGCCAGCAGCTTGGGAGGGGGTACGCAGTATTTT	CASSLGGGTQYF
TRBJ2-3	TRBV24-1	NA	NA	TGTGCCACCAGTGATTCGGGGCGGTCCAAGTATTTT	CATSDSGRSKYF
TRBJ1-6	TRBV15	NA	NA	TGTGCCACCAGCAGAGATCCGACAAATAATTCACCCCTCCACTTT	CATSRDPTNNSPLHF
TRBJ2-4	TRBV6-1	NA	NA	TGTGCCAGCAGGGATGAACCTCGGGCCAAAAACATTCAGTACTTC	CASRDEPRAKNIQYF
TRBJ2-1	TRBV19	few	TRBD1	TGTGCCAGTATCAGGGGGAATGAGCAGTTCTTC	CASIRGNEQFF
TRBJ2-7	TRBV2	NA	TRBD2	TGTGCCAGCAGTCTTAGCGGGGGTGCACCTCCGTGCTCCTACGAGCAGTACTTC	CASSLSGGAPPCSYEQYF
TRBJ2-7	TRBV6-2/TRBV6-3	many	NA	TGTGCCAGCAGTTACCGGCCGAATGGGGCCTACGAGCAGTACTTC	CASSYRPNGAYEQYF
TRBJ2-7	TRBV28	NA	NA	TGTGCCAGCAGTCTCACAGGGCAACTCTACGAGCAGTACTTC	CASSLTGQLYEQYF
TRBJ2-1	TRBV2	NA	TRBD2	TGTGCCAGCAGAACTTCTAGCGGGCCGGGGAAGGACAATGAGCAGTTCTTC	CASRTSSGPGKDNEQFF
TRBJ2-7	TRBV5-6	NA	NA	TGTGCCAGCAGCTTGGGGGGGGGGGCTCTCTACGAGCAGTACTTC	CASSLGGGALYEQYF
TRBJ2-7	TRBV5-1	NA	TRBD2	TGCGCCAGCAGCTTGAGCGGGGGGCCCTCCCACGAGCAGTACTTC	CASSLSGGPSHEQYF
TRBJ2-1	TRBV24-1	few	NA	TGTGCCACCAGTGCGGTAGGGGGAGGCAATGAGCAGTTCTTC	CATSAVGGGNEQFF
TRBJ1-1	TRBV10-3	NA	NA	TGTGCCATCAGTGAGAATCGAAAGGAGAACACTGAAGCTTTCTTT	CAISENRKENTEAFF
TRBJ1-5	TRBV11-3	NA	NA	TGTGCCAGCAGCTGGTGGATCCGCAATCAGCCCCAGCATTTT	CASSWWIRNQPQHF
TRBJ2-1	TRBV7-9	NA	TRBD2	TGTGCCAGCAGCCTGAGGACTAGCGGGAACAATGAGCAGTTCTTC	CASSLRTSGNNEQFF
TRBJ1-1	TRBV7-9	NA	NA	TGTGCCAGCAGTTTAGCCGGTTCGAACACTGAAGCTTTCTTT	CASSLAGSNTEAFF
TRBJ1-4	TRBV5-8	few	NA	TGTGCCAGCAGCGCCGAATTTGCAACTAATGAAAAACTGTTTTTT	CASSAEFATNEKLFF
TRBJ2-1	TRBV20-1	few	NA	TGCAGTGCCCTTATGAATGAGCAGTTCTTC	CSALMNEQFF
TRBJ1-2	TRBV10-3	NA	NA	TGTGCCATCAGTAAGGACGGATTCTATGGCTACACCTTC	CAISKDGFYGYTF
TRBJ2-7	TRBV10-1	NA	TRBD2	TGCGCCAGCAGTGCTAAGCGGGGGCTAACCTACGAGCAGTACTTC	CASSAKRGLTYEQYF
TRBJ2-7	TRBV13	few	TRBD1	TGTGCTAGCAGCTTCACAGGGGTATACTCCTACGAGCAGTACTTC	CASSFTGVYSYEQYF